These T cell receptor beta chains were read from a single sample in a study of blood T cells in healthy people across ages. From the 5' RACE reads, TCRdb called clonotypes with MiXCR, one entry per CDR3 protein. Of hundreds of thousands of distinct CDR3 sequences in the sample, less than 80% were seen once. The sample taken for sequencing was blood. These receptors originate from a man aged 30 to 39 in good health. The CDR3 runs from the conserved cysteine through the conserved F or W. Fields, in order: V gene, clone size, J gene, D gene, CDR3 protein, CDR3 DNA. A D gene is named only where the DNA matches it firmly. Clone sizes are given selectively: once, few, many, or a class where the clone is expanded.

V gene: TRBV10-3; clone size: -; J gene: TRBJ2-7; D gene: -; CDR3 protein: CAISEGIRGTYEQYF; CDR3 DNA: TGTGCCATCAGTGAAGGGATCAGGGGCACCTACGAGCAGTACTTC
V gene: TRBV29-1; clone size: -; J gene: TRBJ2-1; D gene: TRBD1; CDR3 protein: CSAPPGTGRDEQFF; CDR3 DNA: TGCAGCGCCCCGCCCGGGACAGGGAGGGATGAGCAGTTCTTC
V gene: TRBV9; clone size: -; J gene: TRBJ1-6; D gene: -; CDR3 protein: CASSERLHNSPLHF; CDR3 DNA: TGTGCCAGCAGCGAACGTCTACATAATTCACCCCTCCACTTT
V gene: TRBV9; clone size: few; J gene: TRBJ2-7; D gene: -; CDR3 protein: CASSDGTVSYEQYF; CDR3 DNA: TGTGCCAGCAGCGACGGGACCGTCTCCTACGAGCAGTACTTC
V gene: TRBV6-6; clone size: -; J gene: TRBJ2-2; D gene: TRBD2; CDR3 protein: CASSYPSSGVDTGELFF; CDR3 DNA: TGTGCCAGCAGTTACCCCTCTAGCGGTGTTGACACCGGGGAGCTGTTTTTT
V gene: TRBV11-2; clone size: -; J gene: TRBJ2-1; D gene: TRBD2; CDR3 protein: CASSPRGGDSYNEQFF; CDR3 DNA: TGTGCCAGCAGCCCCCGGGGGGGCGACTCCTACAATGAGCAGTTCTTC
V gene: TRBV6-4; clone size: -; J gene: TRBJ2-1; D gene: -; CDR3 protein: CASSDSGSGSYNEQFF; CDR3 DNA: TGTGCCAGCAGTGACTCAGGTAGCGGCTCCTACAATGAGCAGTTCTTC
V gene: TRBV7-2; clone size: -; J gene: TRBJ2-7; D gene: TRBD2; CDR3 protein: CASSMSGVRSSYEQYF; CDR3 DNA: TGTGCCAGCAGCATGAGCGGGGTCCGCTCCTCCTACGAGCAGTACTTC
V gene: TRBV25-1; clone size: once; J gene: TRBJ2-7; D gene: TRBD2; CDR3 protein: CASSEYAGTSSYEQYF; CDR3 DNA: TGTGCCAGCAGTGAGTATGCTGGGACTAGCTCCTACGAGCAGTACTTC
V gene: TRBV27; clone size: few; J gene: TRBJ2-7; D gene: TRBD1; CDR3 protein: CASRNLGDSSYEQYF; CDR3 DNA: TGTGCCAGCAGGAACCTCGGGGACAGCTCCTACGAGCAGTACTTC
V gene: TRBV9; clone size: -; J gene: TRBJ2-3; D gene: -; CDR3 protein: CASSEPGDTQYF; CDR3 DNA: TGTGCCAGCAGCGAGCCAGGGGATACGCAGTATTTT
V gene: TRBV29-1; clone size: -; J gene: TRBJ2-1; D gene: -; CDR3 protein: CSVEKGYSGNEQFF; CDR3 DNA: TGCAGCGTTGAAAAGGGGTATTCGGGCAATGAGCAGTTCTTC
V gene: TRBV20-1; clone size: -; J gene: TRBJ2-1; D gene: TRBD2; CDR3 protein: CSARLLAGVNEQFF; CDR3 DNA: TGCAGTGCTAGACTACTAGCGGGGGTGAATGAGCAGTTCTTC
V gene: TRBV4-3; clone size: -; J gene: TRBJ2-7; D gene: -; CDR3 protein: CASSHRQSSYEQYF; CDR3 DNA: TGCGCCAGCAGCCACCGACAGAGCTCCTACGAGCAGTACTTC
V gene: TRBV29-1; clone size: few; J gene: TRBJ2-3; D gene: TRBD2; CDR3 protein: CSVRTSGGAWGTDTQYF; CDR3 DNA: TGCAGCGTCCGGACTAGCGGGGGGGCCTGGGGCACAGATACGCAGTATTTT
V gene: TRBV5-5; clone size: -; J gene: TRBJ1-2; D gene: -; CDR3 protein: CASSLAGGGDYGYTF; CDR3 DNA: TGTGCCAGCAGCTTGGCCGGCGGGGGAGACTATGGCTACACCTTC
V gene: TRBV9; clone size: few; J gene: TRBJ2-5; D gene: TRBD2; CDR3 protein: CASSERGGLQGTQYF; CDR3 DNA: TGTGCCAGCAGCGAGCGGGGGGGTTTACAAGGGACCCAGTACTTC
V gene: TRBV4-3; clone size: -; J gene: TRBJ1-5; D gene: -; CDR3 protein: CASSQLPEPRVRNQPQHF; CDR3 DNA: TGCGCCAGCAGCCAACTTCCTGAACCCAGGGTTAGAAATCAGCCCCAGCATTTT
V gene: TRBV5-1; clone size: -; J gene: TRBJ2-5; D gene: TRBD2; CDR3 protein: CASSMGLAGMGETQYF; CDR3 DNA: TGCGCCAGCAGCATGGGACTAGCGGGCATGGGAGAGACCCAGTACTTC
V gene: TRBV24-1; clone size: -; J gene: TRBJ2-3; D gene: -; CDR3 protein: CATSDHLREATQYF; CDR3 DNA: TGTGCCACCAGTGATCACCTCAGGGAGGCTACGCAGTATTTT
V gene: TRBV7-9; clone size: few; J gene: TRBJ1-2; D gene: TRBD1; CDR3 protein: CASSSGQVHGYTF; CDR3 DNA: TGTGCCAGCAGCTCGGGACAGGTCCATGGCTACACCTTC
V gene: TRBV9; clone size: -; J gene: TRBJ2-7; D gene: TRBD2; CDR3 protein: CASSKTSGGLSSSYEQYF; CDR3 DNA: TGTGCCAGCAGCAAAACTAGCGGGGGCCTCTCTAGCTCCTACGAGCAGTACTTC